The T cell receptor beta chain under discussion was sequenced for a study of blood T cells in healthy people across ages. Overall study results and limits: PBMCs were not sorted, which prevented a conclusive comparison of naive versus antigen-experienced cells. With age, beta diversity per million T cells declined roughly linearly, significantly by about 40.

This clonotype has just one count. Its cognate antigen is unknown. V was pared by 6 bases and J by 2 bases, with 14 bases between. In germline, CDR1 is SGHTA, CDR2 FQGNSA. The CDR3 is made up of 14 amino acids. Alongside a J-beta primer mix, a sample-barcoded 5' primer served in a second PCR lasting roughly 7 to 11 cycles. TCRdb used MiXCR to reprocess the 5' RACE reads, holding one entry per CDR3 protein. Among fewer than 800,000 distinct CDR3 sequences listed, roughly 32% were seen once. Isolating PBMCs gave at least 6 million of these cells per sample. This clonotype was sampled from a woman aged 80 or over in good health. Sequencing input: blood. This chain links TRBV7-2 with TRBJ2-7; tentatively, D is TRBD1 or TRBD2 (6 bases each). CDR3 in DNA: TGTGCCAGCAGTTGGGGGGCCAGTGCCTACGAGCAGTACTTC. Protein product: CASSWGASAYEQYF.